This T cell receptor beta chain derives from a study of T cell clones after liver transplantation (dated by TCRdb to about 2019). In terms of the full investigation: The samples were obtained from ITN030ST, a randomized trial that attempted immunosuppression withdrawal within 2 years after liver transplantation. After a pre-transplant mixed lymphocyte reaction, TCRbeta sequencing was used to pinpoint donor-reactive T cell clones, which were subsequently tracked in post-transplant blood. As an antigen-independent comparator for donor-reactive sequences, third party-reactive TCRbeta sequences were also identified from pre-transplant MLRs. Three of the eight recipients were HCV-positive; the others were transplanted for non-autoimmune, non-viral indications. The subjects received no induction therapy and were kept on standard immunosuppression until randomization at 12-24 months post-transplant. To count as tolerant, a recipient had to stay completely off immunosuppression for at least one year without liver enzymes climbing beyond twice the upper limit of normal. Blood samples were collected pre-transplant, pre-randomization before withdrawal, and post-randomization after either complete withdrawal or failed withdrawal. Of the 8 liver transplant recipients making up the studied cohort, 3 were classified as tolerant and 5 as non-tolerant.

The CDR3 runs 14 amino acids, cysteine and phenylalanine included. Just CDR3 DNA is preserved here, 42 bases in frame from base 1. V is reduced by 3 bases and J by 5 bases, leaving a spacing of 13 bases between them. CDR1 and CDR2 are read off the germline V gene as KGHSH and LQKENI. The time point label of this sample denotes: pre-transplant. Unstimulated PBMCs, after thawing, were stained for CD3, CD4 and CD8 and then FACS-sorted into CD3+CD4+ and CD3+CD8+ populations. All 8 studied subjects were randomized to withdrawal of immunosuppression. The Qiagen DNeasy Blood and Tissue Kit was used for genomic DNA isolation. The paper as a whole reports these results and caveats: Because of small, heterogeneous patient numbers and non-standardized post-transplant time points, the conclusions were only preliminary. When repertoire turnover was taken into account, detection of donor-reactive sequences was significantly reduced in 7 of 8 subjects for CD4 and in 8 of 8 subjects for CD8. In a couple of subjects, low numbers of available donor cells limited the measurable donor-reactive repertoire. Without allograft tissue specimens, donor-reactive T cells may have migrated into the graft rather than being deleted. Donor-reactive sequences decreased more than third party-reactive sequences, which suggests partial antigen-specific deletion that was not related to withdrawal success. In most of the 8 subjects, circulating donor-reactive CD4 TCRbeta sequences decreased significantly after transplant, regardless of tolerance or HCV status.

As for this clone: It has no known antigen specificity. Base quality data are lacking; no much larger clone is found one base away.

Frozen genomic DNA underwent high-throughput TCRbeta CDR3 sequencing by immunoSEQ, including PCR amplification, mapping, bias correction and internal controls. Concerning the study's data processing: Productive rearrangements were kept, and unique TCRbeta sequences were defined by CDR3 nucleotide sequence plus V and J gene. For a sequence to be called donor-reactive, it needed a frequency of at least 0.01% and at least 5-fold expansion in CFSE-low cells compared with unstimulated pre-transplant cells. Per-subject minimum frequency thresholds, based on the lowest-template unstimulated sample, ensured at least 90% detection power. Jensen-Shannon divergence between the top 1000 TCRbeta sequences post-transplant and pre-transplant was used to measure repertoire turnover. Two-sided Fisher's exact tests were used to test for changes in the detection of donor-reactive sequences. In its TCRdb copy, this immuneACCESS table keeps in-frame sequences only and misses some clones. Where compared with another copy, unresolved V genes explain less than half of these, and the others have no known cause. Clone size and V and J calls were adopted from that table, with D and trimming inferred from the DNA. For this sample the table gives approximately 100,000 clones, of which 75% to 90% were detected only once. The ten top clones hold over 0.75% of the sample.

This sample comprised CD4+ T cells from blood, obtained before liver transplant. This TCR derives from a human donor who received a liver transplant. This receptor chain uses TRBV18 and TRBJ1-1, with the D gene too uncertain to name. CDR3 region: CASSPDSFRTEAFF. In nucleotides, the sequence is TGTGCCAGCTCACCCGACTCTTTCCGAACTGAAGCTTTCTTT.